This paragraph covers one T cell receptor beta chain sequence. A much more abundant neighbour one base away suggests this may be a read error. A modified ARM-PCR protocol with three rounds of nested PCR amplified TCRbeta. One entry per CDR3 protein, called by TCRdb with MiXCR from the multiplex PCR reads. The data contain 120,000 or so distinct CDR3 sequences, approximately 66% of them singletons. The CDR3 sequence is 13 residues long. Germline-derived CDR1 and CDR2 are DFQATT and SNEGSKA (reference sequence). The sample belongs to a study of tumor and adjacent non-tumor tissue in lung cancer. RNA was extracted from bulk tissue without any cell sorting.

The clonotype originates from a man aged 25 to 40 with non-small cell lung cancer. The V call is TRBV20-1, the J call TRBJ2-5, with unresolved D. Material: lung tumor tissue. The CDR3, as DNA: TGCACTGCTAGAGAGACGGTGCAAGAGACCCAGTACTTC. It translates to CTARETVQETQYF.